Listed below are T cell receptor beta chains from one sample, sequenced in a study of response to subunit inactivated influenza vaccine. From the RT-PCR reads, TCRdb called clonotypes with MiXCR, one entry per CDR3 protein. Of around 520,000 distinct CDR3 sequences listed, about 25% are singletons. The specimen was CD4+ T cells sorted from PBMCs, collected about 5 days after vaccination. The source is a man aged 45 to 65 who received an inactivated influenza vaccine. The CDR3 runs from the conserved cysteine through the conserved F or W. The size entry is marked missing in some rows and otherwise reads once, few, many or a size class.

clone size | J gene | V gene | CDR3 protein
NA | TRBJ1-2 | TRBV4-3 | CASSQEFQKQGGGYTF
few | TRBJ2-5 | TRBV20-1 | CSARDLAGLPTQYF
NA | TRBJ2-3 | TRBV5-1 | CASSPGGALVDTQYF
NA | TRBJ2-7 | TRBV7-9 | CASSLVSGLPVDEQYF
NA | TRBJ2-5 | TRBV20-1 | CSASMGLAEETQYF
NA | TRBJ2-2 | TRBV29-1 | CSVPSSNTGELFF
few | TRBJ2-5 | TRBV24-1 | CATSDTAGGETQYF
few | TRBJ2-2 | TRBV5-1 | CASSGRTGATGELFF
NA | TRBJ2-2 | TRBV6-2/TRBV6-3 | CASKENTGELFF
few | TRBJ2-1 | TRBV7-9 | CASSLAGGGANEQFF
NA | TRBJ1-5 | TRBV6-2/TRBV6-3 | CASSMGGPNQPQHF
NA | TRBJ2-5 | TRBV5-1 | CASSISSGQGSETQYF
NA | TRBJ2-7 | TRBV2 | CATERGTGYEQYF
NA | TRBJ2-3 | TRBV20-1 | CSARESGFGDTQYF
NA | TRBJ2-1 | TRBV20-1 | CSARETNLGEQFF
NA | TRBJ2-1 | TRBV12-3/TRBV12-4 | CASSPGLAGPRFF
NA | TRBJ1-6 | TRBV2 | CASSEGQGGYNSPLHF
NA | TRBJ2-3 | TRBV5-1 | CASSLGVSAGVVTDTQYF
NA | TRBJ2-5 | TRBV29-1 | CSVGGGGRETQYF
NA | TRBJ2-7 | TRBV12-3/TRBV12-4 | CASSAATSYEQYF
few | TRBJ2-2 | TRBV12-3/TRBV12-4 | CASSRGGGGGELFF